Each of the 3 T cell receptor beta chains below was sequenced from the same sample in a study of CD8+ T cells in alopecia areata. Sequencing relied on a cDNA template that was reverse transcribed from extracted RNA. The repertoire was sequenced with immunoSEQ multiplex PCR; TCRdb's copy has only in-frame clones and lacks some. Counted here are about 140,000 clones, about 88% occurring once; the ten biggest clones make up less than 15%. The treatment is: oral pan-JAK inhibitor, 5-10 mg twice daily. Sequenced material: CD8+ T cells sorted from blood, taken at week 4, from a patient treated with tofacitinib. The receptors shown here come from a human donor with alopecia areata.

The J gene is TRBJ2-7, the V gene TRBV27, with 8 bases identical to TRBD1. The ends lost 0 bases at V and 7 bases at J; junction bases unmatched: 8. The germline V gene has CDR1 MNHEY and CDR2 SMNVEV (reference sequence). This CDR3 region has 15 residues. CDR3 loop: CASSLSLQGVGEQYF. The DNA for the CDR3 is TGTGCCAGCAGTTTATCGTTACAGGGGGTCGGGGAGCAGTACTTC.

This rearrangement joins TRBV9 to TRBJ1-1; D not certain. V lost 3 bases and J 11 bases, leaving 14 bases between the germline ends. The CDR3 extends over 12 amino acids. From germline, CDR1 is SGDLS and CDR2 YYNGEE. The CDR3 DNA reads as TGTGCCAGCAGCGCGGGAGTCACGGAGGCTTTCTTT. Protein sequence: CASSAGVTEAFF. The full variable domain, in which reference TRBV9 and TRBJ1-1 provide the parts outside the CDR3, is DSGVTQTPKHLITATGQRVTLRCSPRSGDLSVYWYQQSLDQGLQFLIQYYNGEERAKGNILERFSAQQFPDLHSELNLSSLELGDSALYFCASSAGVTEAFFGQGTRLTVV.

The chain is built from TRBV29-1 and TRBJ2-7; D is possibly TRBD1 or TRBD2 (5 bases each). The CDR3 extends over 12 amino acids. Germline assignment: CDR1 SQVTM and CDR2 ANQGSEA. Deletions cut 6 bases from V and 7 bases from J, with 16 bases between. CDR3 DNA: TGCAGCGTCCTCAATTTGGGACGAGAGCAGTACTTC. Its protein is CSVLNLGREQYF.